These T cell receptor beta chains were read from a single sample in a study of Ad26.COV2.S vaccination and SARS-CoV-2 variants. Sequencing used immunoSEQ multiplex PCR; TCRdb keeps in-frame clones, though not all of them. The table records about 350,000 clones, around 90% of them present only once. The source material was peripheral blood, sampled after recovery from COVID-19. The origin of the receptors is a human donor who had recovered from COVID-19. Both conserved end residues are part of each CDR3.

>15|TRBJ1-4|TRBV6-4
CASSESAGDSEKLFF
>14|TRBJ1-2|TRBV6-2/TRBV6-3
CASSYGRQDYGYTF
>14|TRBJ2-7|TRBV5-1
CASSLTRGLHEQYF
>14|TRBJ2-7|TRBV6-5
CASSSRDNSYEQYF
>14|TRBJ1-1|TRBV9
CASSDPRMGTEAFF
>15|TRBJ1-5|TRBV6-1
CASSDQDRGGRTQHF
>15|TRBJ2-3|TRBV19
CASSPRRRSTDTQYF
>11|TRBJ1-1|TRBV2
CASQRGAEAFF
>13|TRBJ2-7|TRBV6-6
CASSYPTSYEQYF
>11|TRBJ2-5|TRBV20-1
CSGRVQETQYF
>13|TRBJ2-7|TRBV11-2
CASSLGRGNEQYF
>13|TRBJ1-2|TRBV7-3
CASSLSYGSPLTF
>13|TRBJ1-5|TRBV19
CASSIVARQPQHF
>18|TRBJ2-7|TRBV29-1
CSVEAQTGTGGGSYEQYF
>12|TRBJ2-7|TRBV27
CASRGARGEQYF
>14|TRBJ2-7|TRBV6-5
CASSYAGNSYEQYF
>15|TRBJ2-5|TRBV7-7
CASSRGWGVQETQYF
>15|TRBJ1-5|TRBV6-6
CASSFTGHQGQPQHF
>20|TRBJ2-5|TRBV6-7
CASTRGGQVRTAHLQETQYF
>15|TRBJ2-1|TRBV6-4
CASSDSAGLSNEQFF
>15|TRBJ2-5|TRBV9
CASSVGGEYQETQYF
>16|TRBJ2-2|TRBV24-1
CATSDRQAANTGELFF
>12|TRBJ1-4|TRBV19
CASSPMGEKLFF
>16|TRBJ2-3|TRBV7-3
CASSDDRGWSPDTQYF
>12|TRBJ2-5|TRBV13
CASRRGQETQYF
>13|TRBJ1-5|TRBV19
CASSIEGEQPQHF
>17|TRBJ1-5|TRBV2
CASSLRDTYYSNQPQHF
>12|TRBJ2-1|TRBV5-4
CASSSPRNEQFF
>15|TRBJ1-1|TRBV6-6
CASRPPEGWVTEAFF
>15|TRBJ2-7|TRBV5-4
CASSPVGRSSYEQYF
>16|TRBJ1-6|TRBV2
CASSEAGPSYNSPLHF
>17|TRBJ2-1|TRBV24-1
CATSDATGDSPYNEQFF
>16|TRBJ2-4|TRBV19
CASSIPLAGAKNIQYF
>14|TRBJ1-6|TRBV19
CASSPQTVNSPLHF
>14|TRBJ2-7|TRBV5-5
CASSSHSLAYEQYF
>19|TRBJ1-2|TRBV19
CASTSRSTLRTGILYGYTF
>15|TRBJ1-3|TRBV19
CASSPLTAGRDTIYF
>16|TRBJ1-2|TRBV7-9
CASSFGAGTGGDGYTF
>13|TRBJ2-2|TRBV19
CAKEHRRTGELFF
>16|TRBJ1-1|TRBV2
CASSEEGRPPLAEAFF
>12|TRBJ1-1|TRBV6-5
CASSLGHSGAFF
>11|TRBJ2-5|TRBV10-3
CAIRVGETQYF
>16|TRBJ2-2|TRBV10-1
CASSDHGTGNTGELFF
>11|TRBJ2-5|TRBV20-1
CSARPTETQYF
>15|TRBJ1-2|TRBV13
CASSLAGAEDYGYTF
>15|TRBJ2-1|TRBV15
CATSRDSSGRGEQFF
>14|TRBJ2-7|TRBV5-6
CASSPQEHYYEQYF
>15|TRBJ2-7|TRBV12-5
CASGLVISGTYEQYF
>13|TRBJ1-5|TRBV4-1
CASSQPGNQPQHF
>15|TRBJ2-1|TRBV9
CASSVGGGQYNEQFF
>17|TRBJ2-1|TRBV9
CASSVDVGASTYNEQFF
>11|TRBJ2-3|TRBV6-6
CASSDTDTQYF
>15|TRBJ2-5|TRBV7-2
CASSLDRWGQETQYF
>16|TRBJ1-3|TRBV19
CASSTRTSGAGNTIYF
>14|TRBJ2-7|TRBV10-3
CAISGEGPAYEQYF
>15|TRBJ1-1|TRBV4-1
CASSPLSLDSTEAFF